The 19 T cell receptor beta chains below all came from one sample that was sequenced in a study of blood T cells in healthy people across ages. The authors ran a second PCR of about 6 to 12 cycles using a sample-barcoded 5' primer and a J-beta primer mix. TCRdb reanalysed the 5' RACE reads using MiXCR and keeps one entry per CDR3 protein. The sample contains fewer than 900,000 distinct CDR3 sequences, roughly 34% of which appear only once. Input material: blood. The receptors come from a man aged 18 to 29 in good health.

The rearrangement links TRBV5-6 to TRBJ2-6; no definite D call. Trimming shortened V by 2 bases and J by 0 bases, and 9 bases separated the two germline ends. The CDR3 contains 16 residues. Germline values: CDR1 SGHDT, CDR2 YYEEEE. CDR3 loop: CASSFRFSSGANVLTF. The CDR3 nucleotides read TGTGCCAGCAGCTTTAGATTCTCCTCTGGGGCCAACGTCCTGACTTTC.

The rearrangement uses TRBV21-1 and TRBJ2-1. TRBV21-1 is reported as a pseudogene. CDR3 length: 11 residues. Here the CDR3 reads CASSTRHEQFF. The CDR3 region has the DNA TGTGCCAGCAGCACCCGTCATGAGCAGTTCTTC.

V gene TRBV20-1 combines with J gene TRBJ2-5; D perhaps matches TRBD2 (6 bases). There are 14 residues in the CDR3. Trimming removed 3 bases from V and 5 bases from J, with 16 bases in between. Germline CDR1 reads DFQATT; CDR2 reads SNEGSKA (reference sequence). The CDR3, as DNA: TGCAGTGCTAGCGGGAGCGTCCACGGGGAGACCCAGTACTTC. Protein sequence: CSASGSVHGETQYF.

This clonotype has at least ten counts. This chain uses TRBV29-1 with TRBJ1-1; 8 positions agree with TRBD1. The length of the CDR3 is 11 residues. CDR1 is SQVTM and CDR2 is ANQGSEA in the germline V gene. Germline trimming cut 7 bases from V and 6 bases from J; bases unmatched to any gene: 4. The CDR3 region is CSDNRGAEAFF. CDR3 in DNA: TGCAGCGATAACAGGGGGGCTGAAGCTTTCTTT.

Of note for this clonotype: This clone may be a read error of a much larger clone one base away. V and J are TRBV7-6 and TRBJ1-4; TRBD1 agrees at 8 bases. This CDR3 spans 14 amino acids. J gave up 7 bases and V 5 bases, and 6 bases lay outside the gene matches. The germline gives CDR1 SGHVS, CDR2 FNYEAQ. The CDR3 sequence is CASSKGQGSEKLFF. The CDR3, as DNA: TGTGCCAGCAGCAAAGGACAGGGTAGTGAAAAACTGTTTTTT.

The chain joins TRBV7-2 to TRBJ2-7; D is perhaps TRBD1 (6 bases). The germline V gene encodes CDR1 SGHTA and CDR2 FQGNSA. This CDR3 spans 16 amino acids. Trimming removed 2 bases from V and 0 bases from J, with 14 bases in between. CDR3 nucleotides: TGTGCCAGCAGCTTATATTGGGACAACTTCTCCTACGAGCAGTACTTC. Protein sequence: CASSLYWDNFSYEQYF.

The chain carries TRBV12-3 or TRBV12-4 and TRBJ2-1, with D perhaps TRBD1 or TRBD2 (5 bases each). V gave up 5 bases and J gave up 10 bases, with 15 bases separating them. This CDR3 is 13 amino acids long. CDR3 sequence reads: CASSVSLEGEQFF. For the CDR3, the DNA is TGTGCCAGCAGTGTATCTCTCGAGGGGGAGCAGTTCTTC.

The DNA for the CDR3 is TGTGCCAGCCACTCAGGGAGGGGGAACACTGAAGCTTTCTTT. Its translation is CASHSGRGNTEAFF. The V gene is TRBV10-3, the J gene TRBJ1-1, with TRBD1 as a possible D gene (5 bases). Germline V gene data show CDR1 as ENHRY and CDR2 as SYGVKD. The CDR3 has 14 amino acids. Trimming pared 10 bases from V and 1 base from J, leaving 16 bases between.

There are a few counts of this clonotype. The chain uses TRBV3-1 and TRBJ2-3; 13 nucleotides line up with TRBD2. This CDR3 is 15 amino acids long. Per germline, CDR1 LGHDT and CDR2 YNNKEL (reference sequence). Germline trimming cut 5 bases from V and 7 bases from J; bases unmatched to any gene: 6. For the CDR3, the DNA is TGTGCCAGCAGCTCCCGGACTAGCGGGGGAAATACGCAGTATTTT. It encodes CASSSRTSGGNTQYF.

In its sample, this clonotype was seen a few times. CDR3 DNA: TGCGCCAGCAGCCAAGAACCCCACTGCGGTTTAGGAGGGCCGATCTACGAGCAGTACTTC. Amino acids: CASSQEPHCGLGGPIYEQYF. The V call is TRBV4-3, the J call TRBJ2-7, with a weak D call TRBD2 (6 bases). In germline, CDR1 is LGHNA, CDR2 YSLEER. V was pared by 0 bases and J by 3 bases, with 27 bases between. CDR3 length equals 20 residues.

This clonotype was observed a handful of times. The chain couples TRBV15 to TRBJ1-1; D remains unclear. Germline values: CDR1 LNHNV, CDR2 YYDKDF (reference sequence). This CDR3 spans 13 amino acids. V shed 0 bases and J shed 3 bases, with 5 bases lying between them. The CDR3 here is CATSRELYTEAFF. Written as DNA, the CDR3 is TGTGCCACCAGCAGAGAATTGTACACTGAAGCTTTCTTT.

CDR3 DNA: TGTGCCAGCAATATGGACGGACAGCCCCAGCATTTT. Residues: CASNMDGQPQHF. The chain employs TRBV28 and TRBJ1-5; D not resolved. Germline CDR1 reads MDHEN; CDR2 reads SYDVKM. The V end lost 7 bases, the J end lost 7 bases, and 11 bases lay between the germline ends. There are 12 residues in the CDR3. Looking up the rest from reference TRBV28 and TRBJ1-5 gives the full variable domain: DVKVTQSSRYLVKRTGEKVFLECVQDMDHENMFWYRQDPGLGLRLIYFSYDVKMKEKGDIPEGYSVSREKKERFSLILESASTNQTSMYLCASNMDGQPQHFGDGTRLSIL.

The chain joins TRBV7-9 to TRBJ2-5; no reliable D call. The CDR3 loop spans 12 amino acids. Germline-derived CDR1 and CDR2 are SEHNR and FQNEAQ (reference sequence). Trimming left V 7 bases short and J 11 bases short, with 17 bases between. CDR3 sequence (DNA): TGTGCCAGCACCCAAGACTGGAATGAGCAGTACTTC. Protein: CASTQDWNEQYF.

This clonotype was seen many times. The chain joins TRBV6-1 to TRBJ2-7, with D perhaps being TRBD1 or TRBD2 (5 bases each). Trimming stripped 9 bases from V and 1 base from J, with 16 bases between. Germline CDR1 MNHNS, CDR2 SASEGT. The CDR3 covers 14 residues. CDR3 region: CASTGTTLSYEQYF. For the CDR3, the DNA is TGTGCCAGTACCGGGACCACGCTTTCCTACGAGCAGTACTTC.

The chain is built from TRBV20-1 and TRBJ1-1, with 7 bases that match TRBD1. This CDR3 has 12 residues. From germline, CDR1 is DFQATT and CDR2 SNEGSKA (reference sequence). The V gene end was trimmed by 3 bases and the J gene end by 8 bases; junction bases not matched to a gene: 6. This CDR3 is CSASGTDPEAFF. CDR3 DNA: TGCAGTGCTAGTGGGACAGACCCAGAAGCTTTCTTT.

Many counts were recorded for this clonotype. The junction departs from germline at one end; a sequencing error may be responsible. The genes are TRBV10-3 and TRBJ1-1; TRBD1 matches at 8 bases. The germline V gene has CDR1 ENHRY and CDR2 SYGVKD. CDR3 length: 14 residues. DNA for the CDR3: TGTGCCATCAGTGATAACAGGGGGAACCCTGAAGCTTTCTTT. This codes for CAISDNRGNPEAFF.

A remark on this clonotype: A much larger clone sits a single nucleotide away, making a read error possible. The genes are TRBV7-2 and TRBJ2-5; D might be TRBD2 (6 bases). The tail of the sequence fits TRBJ2-7 better, so the J call may be wrong. The CDR3 is 15 residues long. CDR1 and CDR2 from the germline V gene are SGHTA and FQGNSA. CDR3 in amino acids: CASSFAGTDFYEQYF. The CDR3 DNA is TGTGCCAGCAGCTTCGCCGGGACTGACTTCTACGAGCAGTACTTC.

This clonotype occurred a few times. The V call is TRBV6-6, the J call TRBJ1-5; D gene unclear. CDR3 size: 15 residues. Looked up from germline, CDR1 is MNHNY and CDR2 is SVGAGI (reference sequence). With 5 bases removed from V and 1 base from J, the gap between germline ends came to 12 bases. CDR3 sequence reads: CASSPQSRSNQPQHF. The CDR3 DNA follows: TGTGCCAGCAGTCCCCAGTCGCGAAGCAATCAGCCCCAGCATTTT.

This clonotype was counted many times. The genes are TRBV2 and TRBJ2-7, with D hard to call. Trimming took off 6 bases at V and 6 bases at J, with 9 bases between the two ends. The CDR3 is 11 amino acids. Germline CDR1 and CDR2: SNHLY and FYNNEI. The CDR3 DNA is TGTGCCAGCAGGTGGGGTCCCGAGCAGTACTTC. It encodes CASRWGPEQYF. The variable domain in full, with the rest retrieved from reference TRBV2 and TRBJ2-7, is EPEVTQTPSHQVTQMGQEVILRCVPISNHLYFYWYRQILGQKVEFLVSFYNNEISEKSEIFDDQFSVERPDGSNFTLKIRSTKLEDSAMYFCASRWGPEQYFGPGTRLTVT.